This TCR beta chain was sequenced for a study of T cell responses to AZD1222 COVID-19 vaccine. Study outcomes and limitations: Baseline antibody screening turned up just a handful of seropositive AZD1222 recipients. CD4 TCRs associated with vaccination spanned spike, dominating at 160-218 and 743-854. Reports say nearly half of spike-specific TCRs go after unmutated variant regions. Donors were largely white British and mainly female; clonal diversity was possibly underestimated.

Germline values: CDR1 DFQATT, CDR2 SNEGSKA (reference sequence). V was trimmed by 7 bases and J by 3 bases, leaving 10 bases between them. The length of the CDR3 is 11 residues. With regard to this clone: What it recognizes is unknown.

The data were produced by immunoSEQ multiplex PCR, yet TCRdb's version contains in-frame clones alone and is incomplete. The data hold roughly 99,000 clones, with around 90% observed a single time. This material consisted of peripheral blood, taken 28 days after the second AZD1222 dose. This TCR was recovered from an adult who received the AZD1222 COVID-19 vaccine. The chain has TRBV20-1 and TRBJ2-7; no firm D call. This CDR3 is CSGNAGYEQYF. The CDR3 nucleotides are TGCAGTGGTAATGCAGGCTACGAGCAGTACTTC.